A single sample is the source of the 7 T cell receptor beta chains below, sequenced in a study of blood T cell repertoires in COVID-19. Profiling relied on immunoSEQ multiplex PCR, and the TCRdb table lists in-frame clones only, not all of them. The data contain approximately 210,000 clones, around four fifths of them singletons. Sequencing was done on a sample of peripheral blood. All receptors derive from a man aged 25-45 years with active or convalescent COVID-19.

The V and J genes are TRBV30 and TRBJ2-1; TRBD2 might be the D (6 bases). V dropped 2 bases and J dropped 1 base, with 9 bases sitting between them. Germline lookup yields CDR1 GTSNPN and CDR2 SVGIG (reference sequence). This CDR3 has 14 amino acids. The chain's CDR3 is CAWSYGGSYNEQFF. CDR3 sequence (DNA): TGTGCCTGGAGTTACGGGGGATCCTACAATGAGCAGTTCTTC.

This clone occurred a few times. The gene calls are TRBV9 and TRBJ2-5; TRBD2 is a possible D gene (5 bases). V was trimmed by 0 bases and J by 1 base, leaving 10 bases between them. Per the germline V gene, CDR1 is SGDLS and CDR2 is YYNGEE. This CDR3 has 15 amino acids. The CDR3 loop is CASSVEGGSQETQYF. As DNA, the CDR3 is TGTGCCAGCAGCGTAGAAGGCGGGTCCCAAGAGACCCAGTACTTC.

This sequence joins TRBV5-1 and TRBJ1-3; TRBD1 might be the D (5 bases). The CDR3 loop spans 14 amino acids. V was pared by 4 bases and J by 2 bases, with 10 bases between. The germline V gene has CDR1 SGHRS and CDR2 YFSETQ. The CDR3 loop is CASSRAGTGNTIYF. The CDR3 DNA follows: TGCGCCAGCAGCAGGGCAGGGACTGGAAACACCATATATTTT.

This sequence joins TRBV5-8 and TRBJ1-1; TRBD1 matches at 8 bases. V lost 4 bases, J lost 7 bases, and 9 bases stayed unmatched. Germline V lookup: CDR1 SGHTS, CDR2 YDEGEE. The CDR3 is 14 amino acids. CDR3 nucleotides: TGTGCCAGCAGCGTGACAGGGGCGGGTTTTGAAGCTTTCTTT. This translates into CASSVTGAGFEAFF. Supplemented by reference TRBV5-8 and TRBJ1-1, the full variable domain reads EAGVTQSPTHLIKTRGQQATLRCSPISGHTSVYWYQQALGLGLQFLLWYDEGEERNRGNFPPRFSGRQFPNYSSELNVNALELEDSALYLCASSVTGAGFEAFFGQGTRLTVV.

The rearrangement links TRBV11-1 to TRBJ2-5; TRBD1 matches at 7 bases. Trimming at V came to 5 bases and at J to 2 bases, leaving 5 bases not matched to a gene. Germline lookup yields CDR1 SGHAT and CDR2 FQDESV (reference sequence). The CDR3 is made up of 14 amino acids. The CDR3 DNA reads as TGTGCCAGCAGCCGGGACAGCCGTCAAGAGACCCAGTACTTC. Translation: CASSRDSRQETQYF.

This rearrangement joins TRBV30 to TRBJ1-2, with D possibly matching TRBD1 (6 bases). This CDR3 has 13 residues. In germline, CDR1 is GTSNPN, CDR2 SVGIG (reference sequence). V shed 1 base and J shed 6 bases, with 12 bases lying between them. The CDR3 reads CAWSAGTSDGYTF. The CDR3 coding sequence is TGTGCCTGGAGTGCAGGGACATCCGATGGCTACACCTTC.

This chain links TRBV11-2 with TRBJ2-1; 7 bases are shared with TRBD2. The CDR3 has 13 amino acids. V lost 4 bases and J lost 10; bases outside the gene matches: 7. CDR1 is SGHAT, CDR2 FQNNGV, per germline. CDR3 DNA: TGTGCCAGCAGCTGGGGGGGGGAACTGGAGCAGTTCTTC. Protein: CASSWGGELEQFF.